This TCR beta chain comes out of a study of cytomegalovirus exposure and HLA in healthy donors. The repertoire was sequenced with immunoSEQ multiplex PCR; TCRdb's copy has only in-frame clones and lacks some. The repertoire includes under 50,000 clones, approximately 93% of them detected once, and approximately 2.1% sits in the top ten. In germline, CDR1 is SEHNR, CDR2 FQNEAQ (reference sequence). V trimming: 5 bases; J trimming: 1 base; junction bases outside the gene matches: 3. The CDR3 is 15 amino acids. The sequence derives from a woman aged 18-29 years in good health and CMV-seronegative. The sample consisted of PBMCs. The V call is TRBV7-9, the J call TRBJ2-3; 10 bases are shared with TRBD2. The CDR3 protein is CASSGTSGGTDTQYF. The CDR3 coding sequence is TGTGCCAGCAGCGGTACTAGCGGGGGCACAGATACGCAGTATTTT.